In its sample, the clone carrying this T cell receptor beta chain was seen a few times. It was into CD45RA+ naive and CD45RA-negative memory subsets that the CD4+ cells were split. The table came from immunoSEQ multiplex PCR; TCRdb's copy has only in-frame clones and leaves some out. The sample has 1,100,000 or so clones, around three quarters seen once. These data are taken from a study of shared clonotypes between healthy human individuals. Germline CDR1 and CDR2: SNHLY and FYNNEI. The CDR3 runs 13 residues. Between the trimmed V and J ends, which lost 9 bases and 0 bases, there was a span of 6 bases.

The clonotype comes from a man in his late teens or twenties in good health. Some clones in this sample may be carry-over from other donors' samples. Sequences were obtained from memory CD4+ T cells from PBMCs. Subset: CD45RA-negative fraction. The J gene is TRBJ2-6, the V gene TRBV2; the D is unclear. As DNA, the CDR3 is TGTGCCAGTCAGCGCTCTGGGGCCAACGTCCTGACTTTC. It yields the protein CASQRSGANVLTF.